These 16 T cell receptor beta chains were sequenced from one sample in a study (dated by TCRdb to 2015 to 2017). The method behind the library was 5' RACE. Sequencing instrument: Illumina MiSeq. TCRdb's own reprocessing of the public reads used fastp at Q25 and MiXCR and kept productive beta chains. Every distinct CDR3 protein forms one entry, paired with its most common genes and DNA. A total of about 40,000 distinct CDR3 sequences appear in this sample, under 20% of them only once. The ten largest make up approximately 3% of the sample. The sequenced material came from naive CD4+ T cells sorted from a lymph node. The cell subset or site tag for this specimen amounts to: naive CD4+ T cells, CD4+CD45RA+CD25-. The source of these receptors is a female donor with breast cancer.

This rearrangement joins TRBV5-1 to TRBJ2-5; TRBD1 aligns across 9 bases. Germline CDR1 SGHRS, CDR2 YFSETQ. With 4 bases clipped from V and 7 bases from J, the junction kept 11 bases outside the gene matches. The CDR3 contains 15 residues. The CDR3 loop reads CASSPADRGGGTQYF. Written as DNA, the CDR3 is TGCGCCAGCAGCCCCGCTGACAGGGGGGGAGGGACCCAGTACTTC.

As concerns this clonotype: A much larger clonotype is one base distant, so this may be a read error. The chain carries TRBV7-2 and TRBJ2-6; D remains unclear. Trimming stripped 4 bases from V and 4 bases from J, with 11 bases between. CDR3 length: 15 residues. Germline V gene lookup returns CDR1 SGHTA and CDR2 FQGNSA. CDR3 protein: CASSSLESGANVLTF. Here the CDR3 DNA reads TGTGCCAGCAGCTCCCTGGAGTCCGGGGCCAACGTCCTGACTTTC.

The V gene is TRBV5-1, the J gene TRBJ2-3; no firm D call. The V gene's germline CDR1 is SGHRS and CDR2 YFSETQ. V lost 4 bases and J 1 base, leaving 4 bases between the germline ends. The length of the CDR3 is 12 residues. The CDR3 sequence is CASSTGTDTQYF. In nucleotides, the CDR3 is TGCGCCAGCAGCACGGGCACAGATACGCAGTATTTT. The entire variable domain, with the rest obtained from reference TRBV5-1 and TRBJ2-3, is as follows: KAGVTQTPRYLIKTRGQQVTLSCSPISGHRSVSWYQQTPGQGLQFLFEYFSETQRNKGNFPGRFSGRQFSNSRSEMNVSTLELGDSALYLCASSTGTDTQYFGPGTRLTVL.

The V and J genes are TRBV7-2 and TRBJ1-1; D is unclear. The V gene lost 5 bases and the J gene lost 0 bases, with 10 bases spanning the gap. The CDR3 consists of 14 residues. CDR1 and CDR2 (germline): SGHTA, FQGNSA. In nucleotides, the CDR3 is TGTGCCAGCAGCGGAGGGTCCCTGAACACTGAAGCTTTCTTT. This translates into CASSGGSLNTEAFF.

The rearrangement links TRBV20-1 to TRBJ2-1, with TRBD2 identical over 14 bases. Looked up from germline, CDR1 is DFQATT and CDR2 is SNEGSKA (reference sequence). CDR3 size: 16 residues. V gave up 8 bases and J gave up 4 bases; unmatched junction bases: 10. CDR3 DNA sequence: TGCAGTTCAATCCCGGGACTAGCGGGGGCTTACAATGAGCAGTTCTTC. It codes for CSSIPGLAGAYNEQFF.

This clonotype was found a few times. The rearrangement joins TRBV7-2 to TRBJ1-2; D might be TRBD1 (5 bases). The CDR3 consists of 15 residues. V lost 4 bases and J 4 bases, leaving 16 bases between the germline ends. Germline-derived CDR1 and CDR2 are SGHTA and FQGNSA. The CDR3 loop is CASSSGPQTVYGYTF. CDR3 DNA: TGTGCCAGCAGCTCAGGGCCTCAGACAGTCTATGGCTACACCTTC. Drawing the rest from reference TRBV7-2 and TRBJ1-2, the complete variable domain is GAGVSQSPSNKVTEKGKDVELRCDPISGHTALYWYRQSLGQGLEFLIYFQGNSAPDKSGLPSDRFSAERTGGSVSTLTIQRTQQEDSAVYLCASSSGPQTVYGYTFGSGTRLTVV.

The J gene is TRBJ2-2, the V gene TRBV9; the match to TRBD1 covers 9 bases. The length of the CDR3 is 14 residues. Losses at the gene ends were 5 bases for V and 4 bases for J; bases not matched to a gene: 3. Per the germline V gene, CDR1 is SGDLS and CDR2 is YYNGEE. The CDR3 sequence: CASRGTGSTGELFF. Written as DNA, the CDR3 is TGTGCCAGCAGGGGGACAGGGAGCACCGGGGAGCTGTTTTTT. Complete variable domain (other parts from reference TRBV9 and TRBJ2-2): DSGVTQTPKHLITATGQRVTLRCSPRSGDLSVYWYQQSLDQGLQFLIQYYNGEERAKGNILERFSAQQFPDLHSELNLSSLELGDSALYFCASRGTGSTGELFFGEGSRLTVL.

This clonotype was seen a few times. V gene TRBV29-1 combines with J gene TRBJ2-3; no definite D call. The V and J ends lost 8 bases and 6 bases respectively, with 12 bases between them. From germline, CDR1 is SQVTM and CDR2 ANQGSEA. The CDR3 has 11 residues. The CDR3 sequence: CSPTLMDTQYF. CDR3 sequence (DNA): TGCAGCCCAACCCTAATGGATACGCAGTATTTT.

V usage is TRBV7-2 and J usage is TRBJ1-3, with 11 positions matching TRBD1. Trimming cost V 0 bases and J 7 bases; bases outside gene matches: 5. The germline gives CDR1 SGHTA, CDR2 FQGNSA. This CDR3 contains 16 residues. CDR3 residues: CASSLAGQGAVNTIYF. The CDR3 DNA reads TGTGCCAGCAGCTTAGCCGGACAGGGGGCTGTGAACACCATATATTTT.

This clonotype has at least ten counts. The rearrangement links TRBV6-2 or TRBV6-3 to TRBJ2-6, with D unresolved. V lost 8 bases to trimming and J lost 0 bases, with 11 bases between them. CDR1 and CDR2 (germline): MNHEY, SVGEGT. This CDR3 is built from 15 residues. CDR3 region: CASLPGHSGANVLTF. In nucleotides, the CDR3 is TGTGCCAGCCTGCCCGGCCACTCTGGGGCCAACGTCCTGACTTTC.

Details on this clonotype: This CDR3 is missing its conserved last phenylalanine or tryptophan, likely due to a read error. It is unclear where the CDR3 begins or ends on the DNA, so no DNA is shown, and the CDR3 is as TCRdb lists it. The chain employs TRBV5-1 and TRBJ1-1; the table gives TRBD1 as D, unverified against the DNA. The CDR3 region is 14 residues in length, termini included. Germline-derived CDR1 and CDR2 are SGHRS and YFSETQ. CDR3 sequence reads: CASSLGQDRTEACL.

In its sample, this clonotype was seen a few times. At one end, the junction sequence differs from germline, possibly due to a read error. The chain couples TRBV5-4 to TRBJ2-3; TRBD2 matches 7 bases. Germline CDR1 reads SGHNT; CDR2 reads YYREEE (reference sequence). The CDR3 covers 15 residues. The CDR3 loop reads CASSLAGGSTVTQYF. CDR3 DNA: TGTGCCAGCAGCTTGGCCGGCGGGAGCACAGTTACGCAGTATTTT.

This rearrangement joins TRBV5-1 to TRBJ2-1, with 12 nucleotides matching TRBD1. Looked up from germline, CDR1 is SGHRS and CDR2 is YFSETQ. The CDR3 loop spans 15 amino acids. V was pared by 4 bases and J by 7 bases, with 6 bases of the junction left unmatched. The DNA for the CDR3 is TGCGCCAGCAGCCCAAGGGGACAGGGGGCGAATGAGCAGTTCTTC. Translating gives CASSPRGQGANEQFF. Variable domain in full (rest from reference TRBV5-1 and TRBJ2-1): KAGVTQTPRYLIKTRGQQVTLSCSPISGHRSVSWYQQTPGQGLQFLFEYFSETQRNKGNFPGRFSGRQFSNSRSEMNVSTLELGDSALYLCASSPRGQGANEQFFGPGTRLTVL.

This clonotype was counted ten times or more. This CDR3 fails to terminate in the conserved phenylalanine or tryptophan, so it likely reflects a read error. No DNA is shown, since the ends of the CDR3 on it are uncertain; the CDR3 is the one TCRdb lists. The chain couples TRBV5-6 to TRBJ2-3; the table names TRBD2, a call not compared with the DNA. The length of the CDR3 is 13 amino acids, counting both ends. Germline V gene lookup returns CDR1 SGHDT and CDR2 YYEEEE. CDR3: CASSPWGLAPLPR.

This rearrangement joins TRBV3-1 to TRBJ1-6; perhaps TRBD1 as D (5 bases). The germline CDR1 and CDR2 sequences are LGHDT and YNNKEL (reference sequence). The V end lost 0 bases, the J end lost 9 bases, and 9 bases lay between the germline ends. This CDR3 spans 14 amino acids. The CDR3 here is CASSQDEGISPLHF. CDR3 nucleotides: TGTGCCAGCAGCCAAGATGAGGGGATTTCACCCCTCCACTTT. Looking up the rest from reference TRBV3-1 and TRBJ1-6 gives the full variable domain: DTAVSQTPKYLVTQMGNDKSIKCEQNLGHDTMYWYKQDSKKFLKIMFSYNNKELIINETVPNRFSPKSPDKAHLNLHINSLELGDSAVYFCASSQDEGISPLHFGNGTRLTVT.

The rearrangement links TRBV19 to TRBJ2-3; TRBD2 aligns across 7 bases. Germline assignment: CDR1 LNHDA and CDR2 SQIVND (reference sequence). The CDR3 length is 14 residues. V lost 6 bases to trimming and J lost 1 base; unmatched junction nucleotides: 4. In DNA, the CDR3 is TGTGCCAGTAGCTCTAGCGGAGGCACAGATACGCAGTATTTT. Protein sequence: CASSSSGGTDTQYF.